Presented here are 9 T cell receptor beta chains from one specimen sequenced in a study of cytomegalovirus exposure and HLA in healthy donors. The PCR was carried out with 60 Vbeta primers and 13 Jbeta primers. This table comes from immunoSEQ multiplex PCR, and its TCRdb copy is limited to in-frame clones, with some not included. The profile shows about 79,000 clones, under 80% of them singletons. Sequencing was carried out using PBMCs. All receptors derive from a woman aged 45-65 years in good health and CMV-seropositive.

The CDR3 coding sequence is TGCAGCGTGGGAGTGGGTGACGGGTCCTACAATGAGCAGTTCTTC. As protein: CSVGVGDGSYNEQFF. The genes are TRBV29-1 and TRBJ2-1; D is perhaps TRBD2 (5 bases). V shed 6 bases and J shed 1 base, with 16 bases lying between them. The germline V gene encodes CDR1 SQVTM and CDR2 ANQGSEA. This CDR3 region has 15 residues.

This clone was observed a few times. V gene TRBV20-1 combines with J gene TRBJ2-7; D is possibly TRBD1 (6 bases). Germline assignment: CDR1 DFQATT and CDR2 SNEGSKA (reference sequence). V was trimmed by 4 bases and J by 2 bases, leaving 6 bases between them. The CDR3 is 11 amino acids. DNA for the CDR3: TGCAGTGCTAAGGGGGCCTACGAGCAGTACGTC. This gives the protein CSAKGAYEQYV.

The CDR3 nucleotides read TGTGCCAGCAGTGTTAGGGACACAACTGAAGCTTTCTTT. Its protein product is CASSVRDTTEAFF. This rearrangement joins TRBV2 to TRBJ1-1, with D tentatively TRBD1 (6 bases). This CDR3 region has 13 residues. From germline, CDR1 is SNHLY and CDR2 FYNNEI. Trimming left V 4 bases short and J 5 bases short, with 11 bases between.

V and J are TRBV9 and TRBJ1-4; 10 bases are shared with TRBD1. The germline V gene encodes CDR1 SGDLS and CDR2 YYNGEE. The CDR3 is 16 amino acids. V lost 3 bases to trimming and J lost 5 bases; unmatched junction nucleotides: 7. CDR3 in DNA: TGTGCCAGCAGCGAATGGGGACAGGGGAGAAATGAAAAACTGTTTTTT. Translated, it gives CASSEWGQGRNEKLFF. Full variable domain (missing parts from reference TRBV9 and TRBJ1-4): DSGVTQTPKHLITATGQRVTLRCSPRSGDLSVYWYQQSLDQGLQFLIQYYNGEERAKGNILERFSAQQFPDLHSELNLSSLELGDSALYFCASSEWGQGRNEKLFFGSGTQLSVL.

The chain is built from TRBV7-2 and TRBJ2-5, with TRBD1 matching 10 bases. The CDR3 is 16 amino acids. After removal of 5 bases from V and 7 bases from J, the junction contained 13 bases not matched to a gene. Germline lookup yields CDR1 SGHTA and CDR2 FQGNSA. This chain's CDR3 is CASSPSPGTGVATQYF. In DNA, the CDR3 is TGTGCCAGCAGCCCTAGCCCTGGGACAGGGGTGGCGACCCAGTACTTC.

This clone was recorded a few times. V usage is TRBV4-2 and J usage is TRBJ1-1; the D is unclear. The CDR3 totals 14 residues. Trimming left V 2 bases short and J 4 bases short, with 11 bases between. The germline V gene has CDR1 LGHNA and CDR2 YNFKEQ. The CDR3 coding sequence is TGTGCCAGCAGCCAAACGTCGGGGTCCACTGAAGCTTTCTTT. Protein sequence: CASSQTSGSTEAFF.

This clone was seen more than once but under ten times. The rearrangement uses TRBV7-7 and TRBJ2-3, with 11 bases fitting TRBD2. Per germline, CDR1 SSHAT and CDR2 FNYEAQ (reference sequence). CDR3 length equals 16 residues. Trimming cost V 6 bases and J 7 bases; bases outside gene matches: 12. CDR3 bases: TGTGCCAGCAGACCTATTCTAGCGGGGGGTCGAAATACGCAGTATTTT. This sequence encodes CASRPILAGGRNTQYF.

J is TRBJ1-1 and V is TRBV18; TRBD1 might be the D (6 bases). CDR1 is KGHSH and CDR2 is LQKENI in the germline V gene. V was pared by 4 bases and J by 7 bases, with 19 bases between. The CDR3 has 15 residues. This CDR3 is CASSLNDRDTSEAFF. Written as DNA, the CDR3 is TGTGCCAGCTCACTGAACGACCGGGACACCAGTGAAGCTTTCTTT.

This clone was found once. V usage is TRBV5-5 and J usage is TRBJ1-4; 11 nucleotides agree with TRBD1. The CDR3 consists of 17 residues. CDR1 is SGHKS, CDR2 YYEKEE, per germline (reference sequence). The ends lost 0 bases at V and 0 bases at J; junction bases unmatched: 1. This CDR3 reads CASSLAGQGATNEKLFF. The CDR3 region has the DNA TGTGCCAGCAGCTTGGCGGGACAGGGGGCAACTAATGAAAAACTGTTTTTT.